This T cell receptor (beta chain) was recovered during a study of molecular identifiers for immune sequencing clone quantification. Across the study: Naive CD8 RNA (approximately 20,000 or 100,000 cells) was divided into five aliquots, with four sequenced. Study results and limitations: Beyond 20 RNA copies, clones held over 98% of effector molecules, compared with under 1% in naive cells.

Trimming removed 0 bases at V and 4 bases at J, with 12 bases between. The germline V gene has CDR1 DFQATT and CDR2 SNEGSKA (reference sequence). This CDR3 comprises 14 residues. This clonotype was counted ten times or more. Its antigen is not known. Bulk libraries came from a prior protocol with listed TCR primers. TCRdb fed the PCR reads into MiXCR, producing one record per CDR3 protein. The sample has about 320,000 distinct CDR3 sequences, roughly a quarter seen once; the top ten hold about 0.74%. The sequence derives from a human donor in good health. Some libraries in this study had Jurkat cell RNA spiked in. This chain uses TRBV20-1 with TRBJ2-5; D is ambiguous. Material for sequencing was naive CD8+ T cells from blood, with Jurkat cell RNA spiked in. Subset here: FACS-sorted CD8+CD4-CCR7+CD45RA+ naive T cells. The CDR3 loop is CSARDPGFGETQYF. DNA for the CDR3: TGCAGTGCTAGAGATCCTGGGTTTGGAGAGACCCAGTACTTC.